The entry below gives a single T cell receptor (beta chain) sequence along with its context. What it binds is not known. This record comes from a study of T cell responses to AZD1222 COVID-19 vaccine. General study findings and limits: Close to half of spike-specific TCRs reportedly recognize unmutated variant regions. Donors skewed white British and female; clonal diversity was possibly underestimated.

Some clones are missing from TCRdb's copy, which holds only in-frame ones; the method was immunoSEQ multiplex PCR. Of approximately 88,000 clones in the sample, approximately 78% were seen once. The V end was cut by 8 bases, the J end by 0 bases, with 14 bases between. Germline V gene lookup returns CDR1 GTSNPN and CDR2 SVGIG (reference sequence). There are 14 residues in the CDR3. The chain recombines TRBV30 with TRBJ1-3, with D perhaps matching TRBD1 (6 bases). The receptor comes from an adult in good health. The source material was peripheral blood, sampled on day 0 of AZD1222 vaccination. The CDR3 nucleotides read TGTGCCGGGGGCCCTTCCAGCTCTGGAAACACCATATATTTT. Translation: CAGGPSSSGNTIYF.